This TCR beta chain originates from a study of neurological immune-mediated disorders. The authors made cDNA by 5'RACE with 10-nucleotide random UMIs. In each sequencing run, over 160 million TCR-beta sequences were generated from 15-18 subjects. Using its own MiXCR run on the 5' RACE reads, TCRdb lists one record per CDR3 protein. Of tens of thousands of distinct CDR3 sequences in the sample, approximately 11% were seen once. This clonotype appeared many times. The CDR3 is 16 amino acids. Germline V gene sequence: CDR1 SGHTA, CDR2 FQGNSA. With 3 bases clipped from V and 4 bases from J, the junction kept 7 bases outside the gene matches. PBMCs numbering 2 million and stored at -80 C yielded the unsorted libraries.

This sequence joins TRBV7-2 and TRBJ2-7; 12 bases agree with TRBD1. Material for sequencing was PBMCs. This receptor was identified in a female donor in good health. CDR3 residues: CASSFATGQGAYEQYF. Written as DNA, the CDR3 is TGTGCCAGCAGCTTCGCAACGGGACAGGGGGCTTACGAGCAGTACTTC.